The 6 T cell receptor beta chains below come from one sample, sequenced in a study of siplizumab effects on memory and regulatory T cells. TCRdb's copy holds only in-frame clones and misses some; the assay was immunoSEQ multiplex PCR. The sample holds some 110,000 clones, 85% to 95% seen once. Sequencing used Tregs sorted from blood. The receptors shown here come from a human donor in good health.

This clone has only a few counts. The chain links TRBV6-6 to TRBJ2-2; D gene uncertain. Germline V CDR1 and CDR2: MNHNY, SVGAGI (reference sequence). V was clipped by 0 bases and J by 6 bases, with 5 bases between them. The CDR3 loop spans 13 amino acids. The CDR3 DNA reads TGTGCCAGCAGTTACTCTATGGCCGGGGAGCTGTTTTTT. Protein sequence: CASSYSMAGELFF.

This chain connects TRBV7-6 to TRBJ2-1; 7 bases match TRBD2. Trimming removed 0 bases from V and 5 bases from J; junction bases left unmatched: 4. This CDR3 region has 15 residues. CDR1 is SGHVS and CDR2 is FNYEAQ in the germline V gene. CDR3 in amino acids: CASSLAGGPHNEQFF. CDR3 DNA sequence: TGTGCCAGCAGCTTAGCGGGAGGGCCCCACAATGAGCAGTTCTTC.

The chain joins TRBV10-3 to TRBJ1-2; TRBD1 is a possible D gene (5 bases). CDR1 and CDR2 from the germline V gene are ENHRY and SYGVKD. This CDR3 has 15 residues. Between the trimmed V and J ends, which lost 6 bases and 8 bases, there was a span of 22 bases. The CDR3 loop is CAIRGTGDSLGGYTF. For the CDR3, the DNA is TGTGCCATCAGGGGTACAGGCGACTCCTTGGGCGGCTACACCTTC.

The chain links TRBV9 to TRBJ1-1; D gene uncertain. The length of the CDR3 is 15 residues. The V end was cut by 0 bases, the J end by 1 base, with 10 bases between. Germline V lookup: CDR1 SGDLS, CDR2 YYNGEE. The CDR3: CASSVAAQSNTEAFF. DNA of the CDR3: TGTGCCAGCAGCGTAGCTGCACAGTCGAACACTGAAGCTTTCTTT.

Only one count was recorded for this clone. CDR3 sequence: CASSASGASETQYF. In nucleotides, the CDR3 is TGTGCCAGCAGTGCTAGCGGAGCCTCAGAGACCCAGTACTTC. The chain couples TRBV6-1 to TRBJ2-5; 7 nucleotides agree with TRBD2. The V segment lost 4 bases and the J segment 4 bases; nucleotides outside the gene matches: 6. Germline CDR1 reads MNHNS; CDR2 reads SASEGT. The CDR3 is 14 residues long.

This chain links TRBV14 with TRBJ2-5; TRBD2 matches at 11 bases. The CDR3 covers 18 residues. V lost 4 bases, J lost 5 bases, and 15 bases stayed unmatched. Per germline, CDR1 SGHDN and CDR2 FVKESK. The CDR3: CASSRRLLRLAGYETQYF. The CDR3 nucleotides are TGTGCCAGCAGCCGGCGCCTCCTGAGACTAGCGGGGTATGAGACCCAGTACTTC. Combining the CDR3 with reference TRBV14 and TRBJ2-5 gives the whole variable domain EAGVTQFPSHSVIEKGQTVTLRCDPISGHDNLYWYRRVMGKEIKFLLHFVKESKQDESGMPNNRFLAERTGGTYSTLKVQPAELEDSGVYFCASSRRLLRLAGYETQYFGPGTRLLVL.